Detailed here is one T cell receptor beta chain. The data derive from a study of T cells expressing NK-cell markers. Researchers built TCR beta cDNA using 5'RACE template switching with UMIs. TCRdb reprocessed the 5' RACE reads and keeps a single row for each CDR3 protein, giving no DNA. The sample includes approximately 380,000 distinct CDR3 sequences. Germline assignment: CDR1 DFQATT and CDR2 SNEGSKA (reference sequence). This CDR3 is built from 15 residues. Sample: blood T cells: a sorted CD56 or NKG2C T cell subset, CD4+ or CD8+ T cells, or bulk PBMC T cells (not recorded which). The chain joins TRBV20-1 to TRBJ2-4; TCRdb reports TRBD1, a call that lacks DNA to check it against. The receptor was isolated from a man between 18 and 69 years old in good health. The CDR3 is CSAQRQALAKNIQYF.